This TCR beta chain was profiled in a study of response to subunit inactivated influenza vaccine. TCRdb independently ran MiXCR on the RT-PCR reads; one entry per CDR3 protein. This sample has approximately 290,000 distinct CDR3 sequences, with approximately 23% found just once. Regarding this clonotype: What it recognizes is unknown.

The CDR3 sequence is 15 residues long. Germline loops: CDR1 LGHNA, CDR2 YNFKEQ. V was clipped by 3 bases and J by 4 bases; unmatched bases: 7. Points from the study as a whole: That few new T cells are recruited by each seasonal influenza vaccination was the authors' suggestion.

The sample here was PBMCs from blood, taken less than 22 months after vaccination. The chain combines TRBV4-2 with TRBJ2-5; TRBD1 agrees at 8 bases. The sequence was collected from a man between 50 and 75 years old who received an inactivated influenza vaccine. CDR3 protein: CASSHARDRRETQYF. CDR3 DNA: TGTGCCAGCAGCCATGCCCGGGACAGGCGAGAGACCCAGTACTTC.